This T cell receptor beta chain was recorded in a study of T cell repertoires in cytomegalovirus infection. At the level of the study: Matching HLA type and CMV infection were both indicated by public TCR beta signatures.

TCRdb redid the calling of the reads with MiXCR, one entry per CDR3 protein. Among roughly 500,000 distinct CDR3 sequences listed, 15% to 20% were seen once. Looked up from germline, CDR1 is SGDLS and CDR2 is YYNGEE. Deletions cut 3 bases from V and 4 bases from J, with 13 bases between. The CDR3 has 14 residues. This clonotype was observed a few times. Sequences were obtained from CD8+ T cells from PBMCs. V gene TRBV9 combines with J gene TRBJ1-2, with a tentative D call TRBD1 (6 bases). The sequence came from a human donor in good health (CMV status not recorded). Some clones in this sample may be carry-over from other donors' samples. The CDR3 protein is CASSAPVGGYGYTF. The CDR3 DNA follows: TGTGCCAGCAGCGCCCCGGTAGGGGGCTATGGCTACACCTTC. Looking up the rest from reference TRBV9 and TRBJ1-2 gives the full variable domain: DSGVTQTPKHLITATGQRVTLRCSPRSGDLSVYWYQQSLDQGLQFLIQYYNGEERAKGNILERFSAQQFPDLHSELNLSSLELGDSALYFCASSAPVGGYGYTFGSGTRLTVV.